The clone carrying this T cell receptor beta chain was counted ten times or more. Its antigen is not known. Time point defined: newly diagnosed GD, antithyroid drugs for less than 3 months. Following extraction of RNA from PBMCs, that RNA was used to make the TCR library. To make TCR beta libraries, researchers used iRepertoire HTBI primers and Arm-PCR of CDR3 regions. TCRdb redid the calling of the multiplex PCR reads with MiXCR, one entry per CDR3 protein. Of around 450,000 distinct CDR3 sequences in the sample, about 15% were seen once. The source of the sample is a study of regulatory T cells in long-lasting Graves disease. Study results and caveats: Clonotypes that were public and shared totalled about 2,500 in persistent patients versus roughly 1,000 in new patients. Results may be inaccurate due to the small sample size. The study found TRBV28, TRBJ1-2 and TRBJ2-5 favored in persistent disease.

Between the trimmed V and J ends, which lost 5 bases and 1 base, there was a span of 21 bases. Germline V gene data show CDR1 as SNHLY and CDR2 as FYNNEI. The CDR3 extends over 19 amino acids. This sample also appeared in a second study, on T cells in Graves' hyperthyroidism and ophthalmopathy. Per that study: Researchers ran a first-round RT-PCR on the TCR CDR3 using the HTBI primer set.

The clonotype comes from a woman between 25 and 40 years old with Graves disease. The rearrangement uses TRBV2 and TRBJ1-6; no firm D call. The specimen comprised peripheral blood mononuclear cells (PBMCs), sampled at new diagnosis, from a patient treated with antithyroid drugs. This CDR3 reads CASSPRRTLMRSYNSPLHF. In DNA form, the CDR3 reads TGTGCCAGCAGTCCCAGAAGGACCTTAATGAGGTCCTATAATTCACCCCTCCACTTT.